These 32 T cell receptor beta chains share one sample of origin, sequenced in a study of T cell changes during pregnancy in multiple sclerosis. Libraries were prepared by immunoSEQ multiplex PCR; TCRdb keeps only in-frame clonotypes and omits some of them. Of approximately 30,000 clones in the sample, approximately 91% are singletons; the top ten hold about 0.61%. The sample consisted of CD4+ T cells from peripheral blood mononuclear cells, taken in the first trimester of pregnancy. The source of these receptors is a female donor in good health, enrolled as a control in a pregnancy study.

The CDR3 here is CAISESSGTGKFF. The CDR3 DNA is TGTGCCATCAGTGAGTCATCCGGGACAGGGAAGTTCTTC. The V gene is TRBV10-3, the J gene TRBJ2-1; 9 positions agree with TRBD1. The CDR3 is made up of 13 amino acids. CDR1 and CDR2 (germline): ENHRY, SYGVKD. V shed 0 bases and J 14 bases; nucleotides not matched to a gene: 5.

V is TRBV4-1 and J is TRBJ2-3; D remains ambiguous. This CDR3 spans 16 amino acids. Germline CDR1 and CDR2: MGHRA and YSYEKL. The V gene lost 3 bases and the J gene lost 7 bases, with 20 bases spanning the gap. For the CDR3, the DNA is TGCGCCAGCAGCCAGGATTCGACTGCAACTTCAAATACGCAGTATTTT. It encodes CASSQDSTATSNTQYF.

V gene TRBV7-2 combines with J gene TRBJ2-7, with 8 bases that match TRBD2. Germline V gene data show CDR1 as SGHTA and CDR2 as FQGNSA. Trimming removed 3 bases from V and 3 bases from J; junction bases left unmatched: 13. This CDR3 has 17 amino acids. DNA of the CDR3: TGTGCCAGCAGCTTTCCCCGGGCCAGCGGGAGAGACTACGAGCAGTACTTC. It yields the protein CASSFPRASGRDYEQYF.

The J gene is TRBJ2-3, the V gene TRBV6-1; 11 bases align to TRBD2. The CDR3 sequence is 16 residues long. Trimming at V came to 2 bases and at J to 1 base, leaving 2 bases not matched to a gene. Germline values: CDR1 MNHNS, CDR2 SASEGT. The CDR3 sequence: CASSEQLAGGTDTQYF. The CDR3 DNA reads TGTGCCAGCAGTGAACAACTAGCGGGGGGCACAGATACGCAGTATTTT.

The chain combines TRBV18 with TRBJ1-2, with D unclear. CDR1 and CDR2 from the germline V gene are KGHSH and LQKENI. V shed 4 bases and J shed 5 bases, with 11 bases lying between them. The CDR3 contains 13 residues. The CDR3 sequence: CASSLGPYYGYTF. The CDR3 DNA follows: TGTGCCAGCTCACTTGGGCCTTATTATGGCTACACCTTC.

V is TRBV7-9 and J is TRBJ2-2, with 9 positions matching TRBD1. The germline V gene encodes CDR1 SEHNR and CDR2 FQNEAQ (reference sequence). With 3 bases clipped from V and 6 bases from J, the junction kept 2 bases outside the gene matches. CDR3 length: 14 residues. The CDR3 loop reads CASSLDRGPGELFF. Written as DNA, the CDR3 is TGTGCCAGCAGCTTGGACAGGGGACCCGGGGAGCTGTTTTTT. Full variable domain (rest looked up from reference TRBV7-9 and TRBJ2-2): DTGVSQNPRHKITKRGQNVTFRCDPISEHNRLYWYRQTLGQGPEFLTYFQNEAQLEKSRLLSDRFSAERPKGSFSTLEIQRTEQGDSAMYLCASSLDRGPGELFFGEGSRLTVL.

This chain links TRBV4-3 with TRBJ2-6; 7 bases agree with TRBD1. The CDR3 spans 20 residues. The V gene end was trimmed by 1 base and the J gene end by 2 bases; junction bases not matched to a gene: 14. Germline-derived CDR1 and CDR2 are LGHNA and YSLEER. The CDR3 is CASSQGGHRGPGAGANVLTF. The CDR3 nucleotides read TGCGCCAGCAGCCAAGGAGGTCACAGGGGCCCCGGGGCTGGGGCCAACGTCCTGACTTTC.

This clone was counted a single time. This chain links TRBV2 with TRBJ2-7; the match to TRBD1 covers 8 bases. Germline trimming cut 7 bases from V and 2 bases from J; bases unmatched to any gene: 7. This CDR3 contains 14 residues. Germline V CDR1 and CDR2: SNHLY, FYNNEI. Here the CDR3 reads CASNGQGLPYEQYF. The CDR3 DNA follows: TGTGCCAGCAATGGACAGGGTCTGCCCTACGAGCAGTACTTC.

The chain links TRBV5-1 to TRBJ1-4; possibly TRBD1 for D (6 bases). The CDR3 covers 14 residues. The V end lost 4 bases, the J end lost 8 bases, and 15 bases lay between the germline ends. CDR1 SGHRS and CDR2 YFSETQ come from the germline V gene. Written as DNA, the CDR3 is TGCGCCAGCAGCCGGGACACCGGCCGGGAAAAACTGTTTTTT. Translated: CASSRDTGREKLFF.

This chain links TRBV30 with TRBJ2-7, with D perhaps matching TRBD1 (6 bases). V was shortened by 6 bases and J by 3 bases, with 18 bases between the two germline ends. The germline gives CDR1 GTSNPN, CDR2 SVGIG (reference sequence). The CDR3 has 14 amino acids. Here the CDR3 reads CACNRPGAGYEQYF. DNA for the CDR3: TGTGCCTGCAACCGACCAGGGGCCGGCTACGAGCAGTACTTC.

The rearrangement links TRBV4-2 to TRBJ2-5; the D gene is possibly TRBD2 (6 bases). Trimming shortened V by 1 base and J by 0 bases, and 12 bases separated the two germline ends. Germline-derived CDR1 and CDR2 are LGHNA and YNFKEQ. The CDR3 has 16 residues. In nucleotides, the CDR3 is TGTGCCAGCAGCCAAGCGGATGGGGGGTACCAAGAGACCCAGTACTTC. This sequence encodes CASSQADGGYQETQYF.

This clone was picked up one time. J is TRBJ2-1 and V is TRBV27, with TRBD2 matching 8 bases. The germline V gene has CDR1 MNHEY and CDR2 SMNVEV (reference sequence). The CDR3 runs 16 residues. The J segment lost 1 base and the V segment lost 3 bases, leaving 5 bases of the junction unmatched. The CDR3 loop reads CASSFLGGGSYNEQFF. The CDR3 region has the DNA TGTGCCAGCAGTTTCCTCGGGGGGGGTTCCTACAATGAGCAGTTCTTC.

The rearrangement joins TRBV30 to TRBJ1-2; D is possibly TRBD1 (5 bases). CDR3 length equals 14 residues. The germline V gene has CDR1 GTSNPN and CDR2 SVGIG (reference sequence). Trimming left V 3 bases short and J 4 bases short, with 15 bases between. DNA for the CDR3: TGTGCCTGGAGAGTCTGGGGGGAAACCTATGGCTACACCTTC. Translated: CAWRVWGETYGYTF.

The CDR3 region is CASKYSGANVLTF. In nucleotides, the CDR3 is TGTGCCAGCAAATACTCTGGGGCCAACGTCCTGACTTTC. J is TRBJ2-6 and V is TRBV14; the D is unclear. Deletions cut 7 bases from V and 0 bases from J, with 4 bases between. CDR3 size: 13 residues. CDR1 is SGHDN and CDR2 is FVKESK in the germline V gene.

CDR3: CASSISGPSYEQYF. CDR3 DNA sequence: TGTGCCAGCAGCATTAGCGGACCCTCCTACGAGCAGTACTTC. This sequence joins TRBV7-2 and TRBJ2-7; weak D call: TRBD2 (6 bases). CDR1 is SGHTA and CDR2 is FQGNSA in the germline V gene. The CDR3 runs to 14 residues. V was trimmed by 5 bases and J by 0 bases, leaving 11 bases between them.

This chain joins TRBV5-1 and TRBJ2-1; weak D call: TRBD2 (6 bases). V gave up 8 bases and J gave up 5 bases, with 14 bases separating them. The CDR3 is made up of 13 amino acids. CDR1 and CDR2 from the germline V gene are SGHRS and YFSETQ. CDR3 in DNA: TGCGCCAGTATGCTAGCGACTAACAATGAGCAGTTCTTC. Translating it yields CASMLATNNEQFF.

V is TRBV5-1 and J is TRBJ2-3; D possibly corresponds to TRBD2 (6 bases). The germline V and J ends were trimmed by 1 base and 1 base, with 13 bases remaining between them. The CDR3 extends over 16 amino acids. Germline CDR1 and CDR2: SGHRS and YFSETQ. The CDR3 DNA follows: TGCGCCAGCAGCTTGTCTTCGACGGGGGGCACAGATACGCAGTATTTT. Its protein product is CASSLSSTGGTDTQYF. Combining the CDR3 with reference TRBV5-1 and TRBJ2-3 gives the whole variable domain KAGVTQTPRYLIKTRGQQVTLSCSPISGHRSVSWYQQTPGQGLQFLFEYFSETQRNKGNFPGRFSGRQFSNSRSEMNVSTLELGDSALYLCASSLSSTGGTDTQYFGPGTRLTVL.

The rearrangement links TRBV13 to TRBJ1-4; D perhaps matches TRBD1 (5 bases). Trimming took 5 bases from V and 6 from J, leaving 13 bases between them. Germline V lookup: CDR1 PRHDT, CDR2 FYEKMQ (reference sequence). This CDR3 comprises 14 residues. The CDR3 reads CASSLQGSDEKLFF. Written as DNA, the CDR3 is TGTGCCAGCAGCCTGCAGGGCTCCGATGAAAAACTGTTTTTT. The full variable domain, rest sourced from reference TRBV13 and TRBJ1-4, is AAGVIQSPRHLIKEKRETATLKCYPIPRHDTVYWYQQGPGQDPQFLISFYEKMQSDKGSIPDRFSAQQFSDYHSELNMSSLELGDSALYFCASSLQGSDEKLFFGSGTQLSVL.

The V gene is TRBV19, the J gene TRBJ2-5, with 11 bases matching TRBD1. The ends lost 1 base at V and 5 bases at J; junction bases unmatched: 6. The CDR3 totals 16 residues. Looked up from germline, CDR1 is LNHDA and CDR2 is SQIVND (reference sequence). This CDR3 reads CASSIGGTGGPETQYF. The CDR3 coding sequence is TGTGCCAGTAGTATAGGAGGGACAGGGGGTCCGGAGACCCAGTACTTC.

The CDR3 sequence is CASSYRSSPLEEQYF. CDR3 DNA sequence: TGTGCCAGCAGTTACCGTTCGTCCCCTTTAGAAGAGCAGTACTTC. The V call is TRBV6-5, the J call TRBJ2-7; D is ambiguous. The CDR3 loop spans 15 amino acids. The V and J ends lost 2 bases and 7 bases respectively, with 18 bases between them. Germline-derived CDR1 and CDR2 are MNHEY and SVGAGI.

The chain recombines TRBV7-3 with TRBJ2-3, with 11 bases identical to TRBD2. The CDR3 consists of 17 residues. Trimming cost V 5 bases and J 3 bases; bases outside gene matches: 10. Germline CDR1 reads SGHTA; CDR2 reads FQGTGA. CDR3 in amino acids: CASSPSGGLRVTDTQYF. The CDR3 DNA follows: TGTGCCAGCAGCCCTAGCGGGGGGCTAAGGGTGACAGATACGCAGTATTTT.

The chain carries TRBV28 and TRBJ1-2, with a weak D call TRBD1 (5 bases). The V gene lost 3 bases and the J gene lost 5 bases, with 10 bases spanning the gap. Germline-derived CDR1 and CDR2 are MDHEN and SYDVKM. CDR3 length: 13 amino acids. The CDR3 DNA follows: TGTGCCAGCAGTTTTCAGGGTCTATATGGCTACACCTTC. This translates into CASSFQGLYGYTF.

The genes are TRBV7-3 and TRBJ1-2; 9 positions match TRBD1. The length of the CDR3 is 13 residues. V gave up 5 bases and J gave up 6 bases; unmatched junction bases: 4. Germline V gene sequence: CDR1 SGHTA, CDR2 FQGTGA. This CDR3 is CASSTRTGDGYTF. For the CDR3, the DNA is TGTGCCAGCAGCACGCGGACAGGGGATGGCTACACCTTC.

This rearrangement joins TRBV6-1 to TRBJ1-2, with 9 bases aligning to TRBD1. This CDR3 region has 15 residues. Germline V gene lookup returns CDR1 MNHNS and CDR2 SASEGT. V trimming: 6 bases; J trimming: 2 bases; junction bases outside the gene matches: 7. The CDR3 spells CASSGPGQGNYGYTF. The CDR3, as DNA: TGTGCCAGCAGCGGCCCGGGACAGGGAAACTATGGCTACACCTTC.

This chain connects TRBV2 to TRBJ2-1; 14 bases fit TRBD2. The CDR3 sequence is 15 residues long. Looked up from germline, CDR1 is SNHLY and CDR2 is FYNNEI. V lost 6 bases to trimming and J lost 9 bases; unmatched junction nucleotides: 7. CDR3 protein: CASRPTSGGAFEQFF. In DNA form, the CDR3 reads TGTGCCAGCAGGCCGACTAGCGGGGGGGCCTTTGAGCAGTTCTTC.

The rearrangement uses TRBV18 and TRBJ2-7, with a possible D match to TRBD2 (6 bases). Deletions cut 6 bases from V and 5 bases from J, with 20 bases between. The CDR3 consists of 15 residues. CDR1 is KGHSH and CDR2 is LQKENI in the germline V gene. This CDR3 is CASSIFETAGDEQYF. CDR3 coding DNA: TGTGCCAGCTCCATCTTCGAGACAGCGGGCGACGAGCAGTACTTC.

This chain joins TRBV6-6 and TRBJ1-1; TRBD1 matches 7 bases. This CDR3 is built from 13 residues. V dropped 7 bases and J dropped 5; count of bases not matched to a gene: 7. CDR1 and CDR2 (germline): MNHNY, SVGAGI (reference sequence). CDR3 protein: CASIPHRGTEAFF. Here the CDR3 DNA reads TGTGCCAGCATCCCTCACAGGGGAACTGAAGCTTTCTTT.

The chain is built from TRBV12-5 and TRBJ1-5; weak D call: TRBD1 (6 bases). The germline V gene encodes CDR1 LGHNT and CDR2 FRNRAP. The CDR3 totals 15 residues. Trimming took 7 bases from V and 5 from J, leaving 18 bases between them. The CDR3 DNA reads TGTGCTAGTGCGGCAGGGACAAATTGGGATCAGCCCCAGCATTTT. Its translation: CASAAGTNWDQPQHF.

This rearrangement joins TRBV27 to TRBJ2-7, with TRBD2 matching over 8 bases. Germline CDR1 and CDR2: MNHEY and SMNVEV (reference sequence). The CDR3 runs 13 residues. With V trimmed by 5 bases and J by 2 bases, 2 bases remained unmatched. The CDR3, as DNA: TGTGCCAGCAGTGTCGGGGGGGCCTACGAGCAGTACTTC. Residues: CASSVGGAYEQYF.

The chain carries TRBV5-1 and TRBJ2-2, with TRBD1 identical over 9 bases. Trimming took 4 bases from V and 0 from J; bases not matched to a gene: 4. CDR3 length: 16 residues. The germline V gene encodes CDR1 SGHRS and CDR2 YFSETQ. The CDR3 nucleotides are TGCGCCAGCAGCGGGGGGACAGGGTCGAACACCGGGGAGCTGTTTTTT. Its protein product is CASSGGTGSNTGELFF.

The gene calls are TRBV7-9 and TRBJ1-4; weak D call: TRBD1 (5 bases). V was clipped by 5 bases and J by 4 bases, with 14 bases between them. Germline V CDR1 and CDR2: SEHNR, FQNEAQ (reference sequence). The CDR3 runs 15 residues. The CDR3 coding sequence is TGTGCCAGCAGCCTCCAGGACACCTATAATGAAAAACTGTTTTTT. Its protein product is CASSLQDTYNEKLFF.

The chain has TRBV30 and TRBJ2-7; maybe TRBD1 (6 bases). There are 14 residues in the CDR3. V shed 5 bases and J shed 0 bases, with 14 bases lying between them. Germline V gene lookup returns CDR1 GTSNPN and CDR2 SVGIG (reference sequence). The CDR3 bases are TGTGCCTGGCAACAGGACAGAGCCTCCTACGAGCAGTACTTC. Its translation is CAWQQDRASYEQYF.